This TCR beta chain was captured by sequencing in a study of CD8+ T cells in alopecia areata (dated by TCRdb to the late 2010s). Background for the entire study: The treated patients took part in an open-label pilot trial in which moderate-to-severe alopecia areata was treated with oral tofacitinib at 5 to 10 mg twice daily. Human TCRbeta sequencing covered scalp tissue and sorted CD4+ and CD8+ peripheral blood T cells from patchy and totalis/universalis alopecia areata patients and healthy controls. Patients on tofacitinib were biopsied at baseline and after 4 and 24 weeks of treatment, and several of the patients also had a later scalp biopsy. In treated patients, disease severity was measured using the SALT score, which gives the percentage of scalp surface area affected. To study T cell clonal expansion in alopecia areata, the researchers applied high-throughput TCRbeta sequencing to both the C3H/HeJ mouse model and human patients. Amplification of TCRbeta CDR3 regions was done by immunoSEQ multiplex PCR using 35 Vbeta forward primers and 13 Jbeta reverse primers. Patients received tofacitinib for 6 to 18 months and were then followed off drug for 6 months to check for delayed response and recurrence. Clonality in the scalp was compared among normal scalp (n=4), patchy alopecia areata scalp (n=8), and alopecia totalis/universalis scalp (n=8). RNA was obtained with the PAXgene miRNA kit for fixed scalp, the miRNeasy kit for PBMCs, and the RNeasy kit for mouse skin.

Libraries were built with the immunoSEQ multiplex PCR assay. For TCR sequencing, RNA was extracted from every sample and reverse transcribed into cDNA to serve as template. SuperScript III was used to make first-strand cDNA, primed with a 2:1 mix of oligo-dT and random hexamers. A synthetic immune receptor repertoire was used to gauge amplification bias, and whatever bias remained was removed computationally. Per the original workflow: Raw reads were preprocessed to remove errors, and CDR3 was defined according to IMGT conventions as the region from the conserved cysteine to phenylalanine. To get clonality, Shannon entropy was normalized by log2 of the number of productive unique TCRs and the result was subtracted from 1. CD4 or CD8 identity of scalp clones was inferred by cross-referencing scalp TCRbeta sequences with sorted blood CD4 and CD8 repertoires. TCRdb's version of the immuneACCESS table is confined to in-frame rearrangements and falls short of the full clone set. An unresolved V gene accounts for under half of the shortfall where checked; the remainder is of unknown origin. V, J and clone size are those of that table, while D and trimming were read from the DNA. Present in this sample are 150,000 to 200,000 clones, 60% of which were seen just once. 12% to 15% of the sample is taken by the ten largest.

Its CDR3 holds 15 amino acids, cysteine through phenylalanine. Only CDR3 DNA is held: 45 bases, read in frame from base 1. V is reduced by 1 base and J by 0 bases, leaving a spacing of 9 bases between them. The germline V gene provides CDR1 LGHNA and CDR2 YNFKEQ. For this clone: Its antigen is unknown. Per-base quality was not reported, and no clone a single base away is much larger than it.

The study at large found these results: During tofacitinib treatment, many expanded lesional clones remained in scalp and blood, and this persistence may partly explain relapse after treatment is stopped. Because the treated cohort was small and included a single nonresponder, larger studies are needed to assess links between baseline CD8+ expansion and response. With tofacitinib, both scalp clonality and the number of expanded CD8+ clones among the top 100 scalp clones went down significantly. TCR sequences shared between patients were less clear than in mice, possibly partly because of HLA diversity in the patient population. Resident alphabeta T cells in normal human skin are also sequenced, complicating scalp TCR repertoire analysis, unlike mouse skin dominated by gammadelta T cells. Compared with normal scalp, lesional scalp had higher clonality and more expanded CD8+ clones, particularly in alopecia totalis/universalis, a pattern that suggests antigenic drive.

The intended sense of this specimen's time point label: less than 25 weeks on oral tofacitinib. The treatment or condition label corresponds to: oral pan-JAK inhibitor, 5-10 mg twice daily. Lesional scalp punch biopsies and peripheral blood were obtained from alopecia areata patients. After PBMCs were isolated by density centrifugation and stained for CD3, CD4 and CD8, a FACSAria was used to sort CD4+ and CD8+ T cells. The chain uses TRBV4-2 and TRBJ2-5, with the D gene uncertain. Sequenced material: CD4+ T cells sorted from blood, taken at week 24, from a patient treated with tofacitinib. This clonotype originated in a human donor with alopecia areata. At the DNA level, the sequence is TGTGCCAGCAGCCAAGCCCAGGCCTACCAAGAGACCCAGTACTTC. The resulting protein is CASSQAQAYQETQYF.